This T cell receptor (beta chain) originates from a study of cytomegalovirus exposure and HLA in healthy donors. Broader study findings: Rare sequences made up most TCRs, while some public TCRs were found in many donors. Being productive about 90% or about 30% of the time was typical of most TCR beta V segments in an earlier analysis. A few CMV-associated chains proved CMV antigen-specific in vitro.

Notes on this clone: As yet, its antigen is unknown.

PCR was performed using 60 Vbeta and 13 Jbeta primers. Repertoires were generated with immunoSEQ multiplex PCR, while TCRdb's copy carries only in-frame clones and drops some. The profile shows about 160,000 clones, 65% to 80% of them singletons. Looked up from germline, CDR1 is LGHNA and CDR2 is YSLEER. Trimming left V 4 bases short and J 1 base short, with 13 bases between. The CDR3 consists of 15 residues. This clonotype was obtained from a man aged 35 to 55 in good health and CMV-seronegative. The source material was PBMCs. The chain recombines TRBV4-3 with TRBJ1-1, with D hard to call. CDR3 DNA: TGCGCCAGCAGCCTCGACACCTCGGCGAACACTGAAGCTTTCTTT. This gives the protein CASSLDTSANTEAFF.